A selection of T cell receptor beta chains follows, all from one sample in a study of blood T cells in healthy people across ages. TCRdb re-called the 5' RACE reads with MiXCR, one entry per CDR3 protein. Of about 930,000 distinct CDR3 sequences in the sample, roughly 29% are singletons; the top ten hold roughly 10%. These data are also associated with another study on T cells of mothers and their children.

The source material was blood. Receptors originate from a woman between 35 and 50 years old in good health. Each CDR3 is given with its conserved first and last residue. A D gene is named only where the DNA matches it firmly. Size tells how often a clone was seen (once, few, many) or the class of an expanded clone, and some rows leave it out.

few,TRBJ2-5,TRBD2,TRBV7-2,CASSTSGGAVEQYF,TGTGCCAGCAGCACTAGCGGGGGGGCTGTTGAGCAGTACTTC
few,TRBJ1-2,TRBD1,TRBV2,CASNPGQGAYGYTF,TGTGCCAGCAATCCTGGACAGGGGGCCTATGGCTACACCTTC
many,TRBJ2-3,TRBD2,TRBV28,CASSFPSSGTLTDTQYF,TGTGCCAGCAGTTTTCCCTCTAGCGGGACCCTCACAGATACGCAGTATTTT
-,TRBJ1-4,-,TRBV28,CASSFGGHDEKLFF,TGTGCCAGCAGTTTCGGGGGGCATGATGAAAAACTGTTTTTT
few,TRBJ2-1,TRBD1,TRBV12-3/TRBV12-4,CASASRAGGDEQFF,TGTGCCAGTGCCTCTAGAGCAGGGGGCGATGAGCAGTTCTTC
-,TRBJ2-7,-,TRBV6-6,CAPVGSRRRYEQYF,TGTGCACCAGTAGGTAGCCGCCGGAGGTACGAGCAGTACTTC
-,TRBJ1-2,TRBD1,TRBV27,CASSQDRASYGYTF,TGTGCCAGCAGCCAGGACAGGGCTAGCTATGGCTACACCTTC
many,TRBJ2-7,-,TRBV10-3,CAISHSGASYEQYF,TGTGCCATCAGTCACTCAGGGGCGTCCTACGAGCAGTACTTC
many,TRBJ2-6,TRBD2,TRBV7-8,CASSPRLAFVSGANVLTF,TGTGCCAGCAGCCCCAGACTAGCGTTCGTCTCTGGGGCCAACGTCCTGACTTTC
-,TRBJ2-1,-,TRBV7-9,CASSPSGHEQFF,TGTGCCAGCAGTCCCTCGGGACATGAGCAGTTCTTC
many,TRBJ2-5,-,TRBV20-1,CSAEGPLVVQETQYF,TGCAGTGCTGAGGGCCCCCTCGTTGTACAAGAGACCCAGTACTTC
-,TRBJ2-3,-,TRBV6-4,CASSDDEENTDTQYF,TGTGCCAGCAGTGACGATGAGGAGAACACAGATACGCAGTATTTT
few,TRBJ2-3,TRBD2,TRBV12-3/TRBV12-4,CASSLPRGRDTQYF,TGTGCCAGCAGTTTGCCGCGGGGGAGAGATACGCAGTATTTT
few,TRBJ2-1,TRBD2,TRBV2,CASKGRAILTSGGNEQFF,TGTGCCAGCAAAGGACGGGCCATCCTCACTAGCGGGGGGAATGAGCAGTTCTTC
few,TRBJ2-7,TRBD2,TRBV6-2/TRBV6-3,CASHLGLAGSYEQYF,TGTGCCAGCCACCTGGGACTAGCGGGTTCCTACGAGCAGTACTTC
once,TRBJ2-3,-,TRBV28,CASSPGLASTDTQYF,TGTGCCAGCAGTCCCGGACTGGCTAGCACAGATACGCAGTATTTT
few,TRBJ1-1,-,TRBV5-1,CASNEVLGTEAFF,TGCGCCAGCAATGAGGTTTTGGGGACTGAAGCTTTCTTT
few,TRBJ1-2,-,TRBV27,CASSATSPRYYGYTF,TGTGCCAGCAGTGCGACATCCCCACGCTATTATGGCTACACCTTC
-,TRBJ2-7,TRBD1,TRBV11-2,CASSPKQGLLSYEQYF,TGTGCCAGCAGCCCCAAACAGGGGTTACTCTCCTACGAGCAGTACTTC
-,TRBJ1-1,-,TRBV20-1,CSARGVQGSTEAFF,TGCAGTGCTAGAGGGGTACAGGGCAGCACTGAAGCTTTCTTT
few,TRBJ2-7,TRBD1,TRBV14,CASSHLGTGSHEQYF,TGTGCCAGCAGCCACTTAGGGACAGGGAGCCACGAGCAGTACTTC
few,TRBJ2-2,TRBD2,TRBV20-1,CSALTSGGATGELFF,TGCAGTGCGCTTACTAGCGGGGGGGCCACCGGGGAGCTGTTTTTT
many,TRBJ2-7,-,TRBV5-4,CASSFWQTYEQYF,TGTGCCAGCAGCTTCTGGCAGACCTACGAGCAGTACTTC
once,TRBJ2-3,TRBD2,TRBV7-2,CASSPPGLAGGFTDTQYF,TGTGCCAGCAGCCCTCCGGGACTAGCGGGGGGGTTCACAGATACGCAGTATTTT
many,TRBJ2-3,-,TRBV18,CASSPLIHTDTQYF,TGTGCCAGCTCACCTCTCATTCATACAGATACGCAGTATTTT
-,TRBJ2-1,-,TRBV10-3,CAISEGPNEQFF,TGTGCCATCAGTGAGGGACCAAATGAGCAGTTCTTC
many,TRBJ1-1,-,TRBV12-3/TRBV12-4,CASRLQGYAEAFF,TGTGCCAGCAGGCTGCAGGGGTACGCTGAAGCTTTCTTT
few,TRBJ2-7,-,TRBV27,CASTLRSGYEQYF,TGTGCCAGCACTTTGCGATCAGGCTACGAGCAGTACTTC
-,TRBJ1-6,-,TRBV20-1,CSARWQSAYNSPLHF,TGCAGTGCTAGATGGCAGTCGGCCTATAATTCACCCCTCCACTTT
-,TRBJ2-3,-,TRBV20-1,CSSYRQGTKDTQYF,TGCAGTTCCTACCGACAGGGGACTAAAGATACGCAGTATTTT
-,TRBJ2-5,-,TRBV2,CASTPGKWQETQYF,TGTGCCAGCACCCCAGGGAAATGGCAAGAGACCCAGTACTTC
few,TRBJ2-7,-,TRBV28,CASSFLIVSQGAPYEQYF,TGTGCCAGCAGTTTTTTAATCGTGAGTCAGGGCGCACCCTACGAGCAGTACTTC
few,TRBJ2-7,TRBD1,TRBV15,CATSSISGQGGEQYF,TGTGCCACCAGCAGCATATCGGGACAGGGGGGCGAGCAGTACTTC
-,TRBJ2-7,-,TRBV29-1,CSVAISGAYEQYF,TGCAGCGTTGCGATCTCGGGGGCCTACGAGCAGTACTTC
-,TRBJ2-1,TRBD2,TRBV28,CASSTGTSDDEQFF,TGTGCCAGCAGTACCGGGACTAGCGACGATGAGCAGTTCTTC
few,TRBJ2-5,TRBD1,TRBV12-3/TRBV12-4,CASTPNRGATRWKETQYF,TGTGCCAGCACCCCCAACAGGGGAGCCACCCGATGGAAAGAGACCCAGTACTTC
-,TRBJ2-5,-,TRBV2,CASRKGDETQYF,TGTGCCAGCAGAAAAGGAGATGAGACCCAGTACTTC
-,TRBJ1-2,-,TRBV3-1,CASSPSFGDGIRDGYTF,TGTGCCAGCAGTCCAAGTTTCGGGGACGGAATACGGGATGGCTACACCTTC
many,TRBJ2-1,-,TRBV7-2,CASRDYTTDPNEQFF,TGTGCCAGCAGGGACTATACGACGGACCCCAATGAGCAGTTCTTC
few,TRBJ2-3,-,TRBV9,CASSARGNTDTQYF,TGTGCCAGCAGCGCCCGGGGTAACACAGATACGCAGTATTTT
-,TRBJ1-5,-,TRBV2,CASSEVAGGGQPQHF,TGTGCCAGCAGTGAAGTCGCTGGGGGCGGTCAGCCCCAGCATTTT
-,TRBJ2-7,TRBD1,TRBV4-3,CASSQDPTGLNYEQYF,TGCGCCAGCAGCCAAGATCCGACAGGGCTGAACTACGAGCAGTACTTC
few,TRBJ2-7,-,TRBV9,CASSVEGGRAYNEQYF,TGTGCCAGCAGCGTAGAGGGAGGACGGGCCTACAATGAGCAGTACTTC
many,TRBJ2-7,TRBD2,TRBV27,CASSLSIQAGGLYEQYF,TGTGCCAGCAGTTTATCGATTCAAGCGGGGGGTCTGTACGAGCAGTACTTC
once,TRBJ1-2,-,TRBV18,CASSLDSPGYHGYTF,TGTGCCAGCTCACTTGACTCCCCAGGGTATCATGGCTACACCTTC
-,TRBJ2-1,TRBD2,TRBV15,CATSRSGGNYNEQFF,TGTGCCACCAGCAGAAGCGGGGGGAACTACAATGAGCAGTTCTTC
few,TRBJ1-1,-,TRBV28,CASGIPELAGGLNTEAFF,TGTGCCAGCGGAATCCCGGAACTAGCGGGGGGCTTGAACACTGAAGCTTTCTTT
many,TRBJ1-2,TRBD1,TRBV25-1,CASSLRDRESSYTF,TGTGCCAGCAGCCTGAGGGACAGGGAGTCGAGCTACACCTTC
few,TRBJ2-4,-,TRBV6-5,CASSPLGLSNTQYF,TGTGCCAGCAGTCCCTTGGGCTTAAGCAATACCCAGTACTTC
few,TRBJ2-5,TRBD1,TRBV4-3,CASSQAPGQPETQYF,TGCGCCAGCAGCCAAGCGCCGGGACAGCCAGAGACCCAGTACTTC
-,TRBJ1-2,-,TRBV12-3/TRBV12-4,CASRPDSSGYTF,TGTGCCAGCAGGCCTGACAGTTCCGGCTACACCTTC
-,TRBJ2-1,-,TRBV12-3/TRBV12-4,CASLPLRLADTQGEQFF,TGTGCCAGCCTCCCGCTCAGGCTAGCGGACACACAGGGTGAGCAGTTCTTC
few,TRBJ2-6,-,TRBV6-2/TRBV6-3,CASSYHGPANVLTF,TGTGCCAGCAGTTACCACGGTCCAGCCAACGTCCTGACTTTC
-,TRBJ1-6,-,TRBV20-1,CSAERQALDSPLHF,TGCAGTGCCGAGAGACAGGCCCTTGATTCACCCCTCCACTTT
many,TRBJ2-3,TRBD2,TRBV7-3,CASSPGGAVRGTDTQYF,TGTGCCAGCAGCCCGGGGGGAGCGGTCCGGGGCACAGATACGCAGTATTTT
-,TRBJ2-7,-,TRBV30,CAWMGPLSSYEQYF,TGTGCCTGGATGGGACCCCTGAGCTCCTACGAGCAGTACTTC
-,TRBJ2-2,-,TRBV20-1,CSARPLGRQDGGELFF,TGCAGTGCTAGACCACTGGGAAGACAGGACGGCGGGGAGCTGTTTTTT
many,TRBJ1-2,TRBD1,TRBV29-1,CSVERTGVLYGYTF,TGCAGCGTTGAACGGACAGGGGTCCTCTATGGCTACACCTTC
-,TRBJ1-5,TRBD1,TRBV18,CASSLTRDRGQPQHF,TGTGCCAGCTCTCTAACCCGGGACAGGGGTCAGCCCCAGCATTTT